Following are 22 T cell receptor beta chains from one sample sequenced in a study of cytomegalovirus exposure and HLA in healthy donors. TCRdb's copy holds only in-frame clones and misses some; the assay was immunoSEQ multiplex PCR. The sample has 90,000 to 110,000 clones; around 87% are singletons. Material: PBMCs. The receptors were gathered from a woman between 18 and 29 years old in good health and CMV-seropositive.

This clone appeared once. V gene TRBV5-1 combines with J gene TRBJ1-1; 9 nucleotides agree with TRBD1. V shed 4 bases, J shed 0 bases, and the junction held 4 bases outside the gene matches. Germline V gene sequence: CDR1 SGHRS, CDR2 YFSETQ. This CDR3 is built from 15 residues. In DNA, the CDR3 is TGCGCCAGCAGCGAAACAGGGGGCGTGAACACTGAAGCTTTCTTT. It encodes CASSETGGVNTEAFF.

The chain links TRBV5-5 to TRBJ2-2; 7 bases line up with TRBD2. This CDR3 contains 15 residues. After removal of 5 bases from V and 3 bases from J, the junction contained 7 bases not matched to a gene. The V gene's germline CDR1 is SGHKS and CDR2 YYEKEE (reference sequence). CDR3: CASSLSGVDTGELFF. In DNA, the CDR3 is TGTGCCAGCAGTTTAAGCGGGGTGGACACCGGGGAGCTGTTTTTT.

The rearrangement joins TRBV4-1 to TRBJ2-2; D is ambiguous. CDR1 is MGHRA and CDR2 is YSYEKL in the germline V gene. The CDR3 runs to 16 residues. V lost 0 bases to trimming and J lost 3 bases, with 11 bases between them. This chain's CDR3 is CASSQDPGLDTGELFF. DNA of the CDR3: TGCGCCAGCAGCCAAGATCCCGGGTTGGACACCGGGGAGCTGTTTTTT.

Only one count was recorded for this clone. The chain is built from TRBV5-6 and TRBJ1-3; no clear D. CDR1 is SGHDT and CDR2 is YYEEEE in the germline V gene. The CDR3 has 17 residues. V lost 4 bases to trimming and J lost 0 bases, with 17 bases between them. The CDR3 DNA is TGTGCCAGCAGCCAGCAAGGAAACGGGGTCTCTGGAAACACCATATATTTT. The encoded protein is CASSQQGNGVSGNTIYF.

The rearrangement links TRBV2 to TRBJ1-1; 9 bases match TRBD1. J lost 3 bases, V lost 4 bases, and 3 bases had no gene match. The CDR3 is 14 residues long. Germline CDR1 is SNHLY and CDR2 is FYNNEI. The CDR3 loop reads CASSGGTGYTEAFF. DNA for the CDR3: TGTGCCAGCAGTGGGGGGACAGGGTACACTGAAGCTTTCTTT.

The V call is TRBV5-1, the J call TRBJ2-5, with 7 nucleotides matching TRBD1. The CDR3 is 15 residues long. Germline V lookup: CDR1 SGHRS, CDR2 YFSETQ. The V segment lost 4 bases and the J segment 1 base; nucleotides outside the gene matches: 7. The CDR3 sequence is CASSPDRVGQETQYF. The DNA for the CDR3 is TGCGCCAGCAGCCCAGACAGGGTCGGCCAAGAGACCCAGTACTTC.

The genes are TRBV19 and TRBJ2-1; TRBD2 agrees at 13 bases. The CDR3 loop spans 15 amino acids. Per the germline V gene, CDR1 is LNHDA and CDR2 is SQIVND (reference sequence). V gave up 5 bases and J gave up 8 bases; unmatched junction bases: 6. This chain's CDR3 is CASSPGTSGAYEQFF. The CDR3 nucleotides read TGTGCCAGTAGTCCGGGGACTAGCGGGGCATATGAGCAGTTCTTC.

The chain combines TRBV23-1 with TRBJ2-7, with 7 nucleotides matching TRBD2. TRBV23-1 is treated as an ORF (open reading frame) with a function not yet certain. J was trimmed by 2 bases and V by 5 bases; bases with no gene match: 9. CDR3 length equals 15 residues. The chain's CDR3 is CASSRRGRGAYEQYF. The CDR3 DNA sequence: TGCGCCAGCAGTAGACGGGGCCGGGGGGCCTACGAGCAGTACTTC.

V usage is TRBV25-1 and J usage is TRBJ1-1; D is undetermined. The germline gives CDR1 MGHDK, CDR2 SYGVNS. Trimming stripped 3 bases from V and 11 bases from J, with 16 bases between. The CDR3 extends over 13 amino acids. The CDR3 DNA follows: TGTGCCAGCAGTGATTATCGAGGAGCTACGGCTTTCTTT. This encodes CASSDYRGATAFF.

DNA for the CDR3: TGTGCCACCAGCAGGGCGGACAGGGAAGAGCAGTACTTC. This codes for CATSRADREEQYF. J is TRBJ2-7 and V is TRBV15; the match to TRBD1 covers 8 bases. J lost 7 bases, V lost 3 bases, and 5 bases had no gene match. This CDR3 has 13 amino acids. Looked up from germline, CDR1 is LNHNV and CDR2 is YYDKDF (reference sequence). The full variable domain, with the rest looked up from reference TRBV15 and TRBJ2-7, is DAMVIQNPRYQVTQFGKPVTLSCSQTLNHNVMYWYQQKSSQAPKLLFHYYDKDFNNEADTPDNFQSRRPNTSFCFLDIRSPGLGDTAMYLCATSRADREEQYFGPGTRLTVT.

This sequence joins TRBV4-1 and TRBJ1-4, with TRBD1 identical over 9 bases. Germline assignment: CDR1 MGHRA and CDR2 YSYEKL. The CDR3 sequence is 17 residues long. V was pared by 4 bases and J by 8 bases, with 14 bases of the junction left unmatched. The CDR3 DNA reads TGCGCCAGCAGCCGATTCTTTTCACAGGGGGCGCAGGAAAAACTGTTTTTT. Protein sequence: CASSRFFSQGAQEKLFF.

V usage is TRBV9 and J usage is TRBJ2-2; D is perhaps TRBD1 (6 bases). Germline-derived CDR1 and CDR2 are SGDLS and YYNGEE. V was pared by 1 base and J by 5 bases, with 9 bases between. The CDR3 has 14 amino acids. Written as DNA, the CDR3 is TGTGCCAGCAGCGTAAACAGGGTGACCGGGGAGCTGTTTTTT. Amino acids: CASSVNRVTGELFF.

This clone turned up a few times. V is TRBV4-1 and J is TRBJ1-2, with a possible D match to TRBD1 (6 bases). The V end lost 4 bases, the J end lost 6 bases, and 15 bases lay between the germline ends. This CDR3 spans 14 amino acids. Germline-derived CDR1 and CDR2 are MGHRA and YSYEKL. Written as DNA, the CDR3 is TGCGCCAGCAGCCCTAGCGGACAGATAGATGGCTACACCTTC. Translated: CASSPSGQIDGYTF.

V gene TRBV28 combines with J gene TRBJ2-3; tentative D call: TRBD2 (6 bases). The ends were cut back, 8 bases at V and 6 bases at J, with 18 bases in the middle. This CDR3 contains 14 residues. CDR1 and CDR2 from the germline V gene are MDHEN and SYDVKM. The CDR3 sequence is CASLLGGELDTQYF. The CDR3 DNA follows: TGTGCCAGCCTCCTGGGGGGAGAGCTGGATACGCAGTATTTT.

In DNA, the CDR3 is TGTGCCAGCAGCTTAGCTAGGACAGGGATTAATGAAAAACTGTTTTTT. It codes for CASSLARTGINEKLFF. The rearrangement uses TRBV7-8 and TRBJ1-4; 8 positions match TRBD1. This CDR3 contains 16 residues. Losses at the gene ends were 0 bases for V and 4 bases for J; bases not matched to a gene: 4. Germline loops: CDR1 SGHVS, CDR2 FQNEAQ.

The chain uses TRBV10-2 and TRBJ2-7; 7 bases align to TRBD1. The CDR3 spans 15 residues. Germline V gene sequence: CDR1 WSHSY, CDR2 SAAADI. V lost 3 bases and J lost 2; bases outside the gene matches: 7. CDR3 amino acids: CASSELAGGTYEQYF. For the CDR3, the DNA is TGCGCCAGCAGTGAACTTGCAGGGGGTACCTACGAGCAGTACTTC.

The CDR3: CASSLPSGHWLVYQPQHF. Written as DNA, the CDR3 is TGTGCCAGCAGCTTGCCGTCGGGACACTGGTTGGTCTATCAGCCCCAGCATTTT. This rearrangement joins TRBV5-4 to TRBJ1-5; a possible D gene is TRBD1 (6 bases). With 1 base removed from V and 5 bases from J, the gap between germline ends came to 22 bases. The germline V gene has CDR1 SGHNT and CDR2 YYREEE (reference sequence). CDR3 size: 18 residues.

The gene calls are TRBV19 and TRBJ1-2; 8 positions agree with TRBD1. After removal of 3 bases from V and 8 bases from J, the junction contained 11 bases not matched to a gene. Germline V CDR1 and CDR2: LNHDA, SQIVND (reference sequence). The CDR3 is made up of 15 amino acids. The CDR3, as DNA: TGTGCCAGTAGTATTGGTACTGGACAGGGTAGGGGCTACACCTTC. It specifies CASSIGTGQGRGYTF.

This chain connects TRBV5-6 to TRBJ1-1; D is unclear. V shed 7 bases and J shed 1 base, with 14 bases lying between them. The CDR3 totals 14 residues. Germline-derived CDR1 and CDR2 are SGHDT and YYEEEE. CDR3 sequence: CASAPVRSNTEAFF. DNA for the CDR3: TGTGCCAGCGCCCCCGTGAGGTCGAACACTGAAGCTTTCTTT.

The chain couples TRBV19 to TRBJ1-3; D remains ambiguous. Trimming removed 3 bases from V and 2 bases from J, with 5 bases in between. The CDR3 is 13 amino acids. CDR1 LNHDA and CDR2 SQIVND come from the germline V gene (reference sequence). The CDR3 nucleotides read TGTGCCAGTAGTATCGGGGCTGGAAACACCATATATTTT. Translated, it gives CASSIGAGNTIYF. Supplemented by reference TRBV19 and TRBJ1-3, the full variable domain reads DGGITQSPKYLFRKEGQNVTLSCEQNLNHDAMYWYRQDPGQGLRLIYYSQIVNDFQKGDIAEGYSVSREKKESFPLTVTSAQKNPTAFYLCASSIGAGNTIYFGEGSWLTVV.

The gene calls are TRBV12-5 and TRBJ2-7; perhaps TRBD2 as D (5 bases). The germline V gene encodes CDR1 LGHNT and CDR2 FRNRAP. The CDR3 is 13 amino acids. Trimming left V 6 bases short and J 4 bases short, with 13 bases between. The DNA for the CDR3 is TGTGCTAGTGGGAGGGAGATTCTGTACGAGCAGTACTTC. This gives the protein CASGREILYEQYF.

The chain combines TRBV28 with TRBJ2-7, with TRBD2 matching 9 bases. The CDR3 runs to 15 residues. Germline V gene sequence: CDR1 MDHEN, CDR2 SYDVKM. The CDR3 bases are TGTGCGTCCCGAGGGGCGGGAGGGCCGGGGTACGAGCAGTACTTC. This sequence encodes CASRGAGGPGYEQYF.